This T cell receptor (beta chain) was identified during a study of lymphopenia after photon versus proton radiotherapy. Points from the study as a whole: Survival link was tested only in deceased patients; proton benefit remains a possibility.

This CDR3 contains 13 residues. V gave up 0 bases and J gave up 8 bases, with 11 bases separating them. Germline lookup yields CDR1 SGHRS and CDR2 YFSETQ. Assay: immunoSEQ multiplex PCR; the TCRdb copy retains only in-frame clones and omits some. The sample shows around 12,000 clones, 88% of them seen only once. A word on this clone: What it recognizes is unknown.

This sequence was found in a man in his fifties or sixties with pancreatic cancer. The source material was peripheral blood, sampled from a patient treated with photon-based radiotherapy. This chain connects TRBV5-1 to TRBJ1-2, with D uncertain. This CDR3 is CASSLEGHGGYTF. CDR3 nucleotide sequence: TGCGCCAGCAGCTTGGAAGGGCACGGCGGCTACACCTTC.